Below, 26 T cell receptor beta chains from the same sample are listed, as sequenced in a study of cytomegalovirus exposure and HLA in healthy donors. The PCR ran on 60 Vbeta and 13 Jbeta primers. Assay used: immunoSEQ multiplex PCR; TCRdb lists only in-frame clones, some missing. The table shows over 100,000 clones, with 63% occurring only once. What was sequenced was PBMCs. All receptors derive from a man in his forties or fifties in good health and CMV-seropositive.

The CDR3 spells CAISGQGTRTYEQYF. In nucleotides, the CDR3 is TGTGCCATCAGTGGGCAGGGAACGAGGACCTACGAGCAGTACTTC. J is TRBJ2-7 and V is TRBV10-3, with D possibly TRBD1 on 5 matching bases. The CDR3 runs 15 residues. Germline assignment: CDR1 ENHRY and CDR2 SYGVKD. V shed 4 bases and J shed 2 bases, with 15 bases lying between them.

The chain combines TRBV19 with TRBJ2-5; TRBD1 matches at 10 bases. CDR1 and CDR2 (germline): LNHDA, SQIVND (reference sequence). The CDR3 contains 14 residues. Unmatched junction bases numbered 6, after V lost 5 bases and J lost 6 bases. CDR3 bases: TGTGCCAGTAGTGGGGGGACAGGGGTGAAGACCCAGTACTTC. Amino acid sequence: CASSGGTGVKTQYF.

This chain joins TRBV30 and TRBJ2-3; possibly TRBD2 for D (6 bases). The CDR3 totals 15 residues. Germline values: CDR1 GTSNPN, CDR2 SVGIG (reference sequence). Trimming took off 0 bases at V and 2 bases at J, with 12 bases between the two ends. CDR3 in amino acids: CAWSVGSGNTDTQYF. The CDR3 DNA is TGTGCCTGGAGTGTAGGTAGCGGTAACACAGATACGCAGTATTTT.

This clone came up a few times. The chain couples TRBV2 to TRBJ1-6, with unresolved D. Germline CDR1 is SNHLY and CDR2 is FYNNEI. The CDR3 runs to 14 residues. V gave up 5 bases and J gave up 5 bases, with 10 bases separating them. This CDR3 reads CASSTTVNNSPLHF. Written as DNA, the CDR3 is TGTGCCAGCAGTACCACAGTTAATAATTCACCCCTCCACTTT.

The sample holds a few counts of this clone. The V gene is TRBV9, the J gene TRBJ1-1; D unresolved. Germline lookup yields CDR1 SGDLS and CDR2 YYNGEE. V was pared by 0 bases and J by 5 bases, with 11 bases between. This CDR3 has 14 residues. CDR3 nucleotides: TGTGCCAGCAGCGTAGAGGAGGGAAAAACTGAAGCTTTCTTT. It codes for CASSVEEGKTEAFF.

This clone appeared a few times. The gene calls are TRBV6-5 and TRBJ2-7; D unclear. Germline-derived CDR1 and CDR2 are MNHEY and SVGAGI. The CDR3 length is 13 residues. V lost 0 bases and J 2 bases, leaving 5 bases between the germline ends. The CDR3 nucleotides are TGTGCCAGCAGTTACTCGTTCGCCTACGAGCAGTACTTC. Translation gives CASSYSFAYEQYF.

The chain employs TRBV7-2 and TRBJ2-1, with 13 bases matching TRBD2. V lost 4 bases and J lost 0; bases outside the gene matches: 9. Germline values: CDR1 SGHTA, CDR2 FQGNSA. The CDR3 spans 19 residues. In nucleotides, the CDR3 is TGTGCCAGCAGCTCTCAACCGGGACTAGCGGGACTCTCCTACAATGAGCAGTTCTTC. Protein sequence: CASSSQPGLAGLSYNEQFF.

The V and J genes are TRBV4-2 and TRBJ2-7; 15 bases agree with TRBD2. The CDR3 covers 15 residues. The ends lost 4 bases at V and 7 bases at J; junction bases unmatched: 5. CDR1 LGHNA and CDR2 YNFKEQ come from the germline V gene. The CDR3 spells CASSPGLAGGIEQYF. The DNA for the CDR3 is TGTGCCAGCAGCCCCGGACTAGCGGGGGGGATTGAGCAGTACTTC.

This clone was seen a handful of times. V is TRBV7-8 and J is TRBJ2-7; D might be TRBD2 (5 bases). The length of the CDR3 is 15 residues. Per the germline V gene, CDR1 is SGHVS and CDR2 is FQNEAQ. Trimming stripped 1 base from V and 4 bases from J, with 14 bases between. The CDR3 DNA is TGTGCCAGCAGCTTAGTCGGAGGTGGGTTTTACGAGCAGTACTTC. This gives the protein CASSLVGGGFYEQYF.

The J gene is TRBJ1-2, the V gene TRBV5-1; perhaps TRBD1 as D (5 bases). The CDR3 extends over 14 amino acids. Deletions cut 6 bases from V and 1 base from J, with 13 bases between. Per the germline V gene, CDR1 is SGHRS and CDR2 is YFSETQ. CDR3 in amino acids: CASTTAGGNYGYTF. The CDR3 bases are TGCGCCAGCACGACGGCCGGGGGTAACTATGGCTACACCTTC.

The chain employs TRBV5-1 and TRBJ1-2; 7 bases fit TRBD1. Germline trimming cut 0 bases from V and 5 bases from J; bases unmatched to any gene: 7. The CDR3 length is 15 residues. Germline CDR1 is SGHRS and CDR2 is YFSETQ. CDR3 in amino acids: CASSLAGTESYGYTF. CDR3 coding DNA: TGCGCCAGCAGCTTGGCGGGGACAGAGAGTTATGGCTACACCTTC.

V usage is TRBV18 and J usage is TRBJ1-1; 10 bases line up with TRBD1. Trimming took 2 bases from V and 4 from J; bases not matched to a gene: 4. This CDR3 spans 15 amino acids. Germline-derived CDR1 and CDR2 are KGHSH and LQKENI. The CDR3 spells CASSPGQGGGTEAFF. CDR3 DNA sequence: TGTGCCAGCTCACCAGGACAGGGGGGAGGCACTGAAGCTTTCTTT.

This clone was seen a handful of times. J is TRBJ1-1 and V is TRBV10-1, with D maybe TRBD1 (6 bases). The germline gives CDR1 WNHNN, CDR2 SYGVQD (reference sequence). The V and J ends lost 5 bases and 0 bases respectively, with 13 bases between them. The CDR3 is 15 residues long. CDR3 in DNA: TGCGCCAGCAGTAGGGGGTACGATCTGAACACTGAAGCTTTCTTT. This encodes CASSRGYDLNTEAFF.

The V gene is TRBV7-3, the J gene TRBJ1-1, with 9 bases fitting TRBD1. V gave up 6 bases and J gave up 5 bases; unmatched junction bases: 7. The CDR3 has 14 residues. The germline gives CDR1 SGHTA, CDR2 FQGTGA. The CDR3 DNA is TGTGCCAGCAGTCGACAGGGGGGAGATACTGAAGCTTTCTTT. Translating it yields CASSRQGGDTEAFF.

This clone has a handful of counts. The chain carries TRBV12-5 and TRBJ2-5, with D possibly TRBD2 on 5 matching bases. This CDR3 spans 16 amino acids. Germline V lookup: CDR1 LGHNT, CDR2 FRNRAP. V lost 1 base and J lost 1, with 13 bases in between. The CDR3 DNA sequence: TGTGCTAGTGGTTTGGACCAATTCGGGGTCCAAGAGACCCAGTACTTC. Translated, it gives CASGLDQFGVQETQYF.

The chain links TRBV7-8 to TRBJ1-4; D uncertain. V dropped 5 bases and J dropped 7 bases, with 11 bases sitting between them. This CDR3 has 13 residues. Germline V gives CDR1 SGHVS, CDR2 FQNEAQ. The CDR3 DNA is TGTGCCAGCAGCGCCGTCGCGGGTGAAAAACTGTTTTTT. Translated, it gives CASSAVAGEKLFF.

The V gene is TRBV5-6, the J gene TRBJ2-7; 8 bases match TRBD1. There are 14 residues in the CDR3. The germline V gene has CDR1 SGHDT and CDR2 YYEEEE. Trimming removed 3 bases from V and 4 bases from J; junction bases left unmatched: 6. Here the CDR3 reads CASSYGQGRYEQYF. CDR3 DNA: TGTGCCAGCAGCTACGGACAGGGTAGGTACGAGCAGTACTTC.

In this sample, this clone turned up a few times. This rearrangement joins TRBV2 to TRBJ2-7, with 12 bases identical to TRBD2. Germline-derived CDR1 and CDR2 are SNHLY and FYNNEI. With 7 bases clipped from V and 5 bases from J, the junction kept 3 bases outside the gene matches. This CDR3 has 13 amino acids. The CDR3, as DNA: TGTGCCAGCAATCGACTAGCGGGGGACGAGCAGTACTTC. As protein: CASNRLAGDEQYF.

Written as DNA, the CDR3 is TGTGCCAGCAGCGCGACTAGCGGGAGTTTGGAGACCCAGTACTTC. Its protein is CASSATSGSLETQYF. The V gene is TRBV7-2, the J gene TRBJ2-5; 12 bases match TRBD2. Germline loops: CDR1 SGHTA, CDR2 FQGNSA. The V and J ends lost 5 bases and 5 bases, in that order; junction bases with no gene match: 6. The CDR3 is 15 amino acids.

V is TRBV5-4 and J is TRBJ1-3; perhaps TRBD1 as D (6 bases). Per the germline V gene, CDR1 is SGHNT and CDR2 is YYREEE (reference sequence). CDR3 length: 15 amino acids. V dropped 1 base and J dropped 2 bases, with 10 bases sitting between them. This CDR3 is CASSLLGGAGNTIYF. For the CDR3, the DNA is TGTGCCAGCAGCTTGTTAGGGGGGGCTGGAAACACCATATATTTT. Using reference TRBV5-4 and TRBJ1-3 for the parts outside the CDR3, the full variable domain is ETGVTQSPTHLIKTRGQQVTLRCSSQSGHNTVSWYQQALGQGPQFIFQYYREEENGRGNFPPRFSGLQFPNYSSELNVNALELDDSALYLCASSLLGGAGNTIYFGEGSWLTVV.

This clone was seen more than once but under ten times. The genes are TRBV5-1 and TRBJ1-2; a weak D match, TRBD1 (6 bases). The CDR3 consists of 12 residues. V shed 3 bases and J shed 9 bases, with 12 bases lying between them. The germline gives CDR1 SGHRS, CDR2 YFSETQ. This chain's CDR3 is CASSSWTDSYTF. CDR3 bases: TGCGCCAGCAGCTCCTGGACAGATAGCTACACCTTC.

The chain couples TRBV7-9 to TRBJ1-3; D is uncertain. CDR3 length: 14 residues. The germline V gene encodes CDR1 SEHNR and CDR2 FQNEAQ (reference sequence). Trimming cost V 1 base and J 0 bases, with 4 bases left between them. CDR3 coding DNA: TGTGCCAGCAGCTTAGACAACTCTGGAAACACCATATATTTT. Translated, it gives CASSLDNSGNTIYF.

In its sample, this clone was seen a few times. This rearrangement joins TRBV6-4 to TRBJ2-1; TRBD2 agrees at 7 bases. This CDR3 contains 15 residues. CDR1 and CDR2 from the germline V gene are MRHNA and SNTAGT. Trimming removed 3 bases from V and 8 bases from J; junction bases left unmatched: 10. The CDR3 spells CASSEMGGFGHEQFF. The CDR3, as DNA: TGTGCCAGCAGTGAAATGGGAGGGTTCGGGCATGAGCAGTTCTTC.

The rearrangement uses TRBV5-5 and TRBJ2-7; D perhaps matches TRBD2 (5 bases). The CDR3 covers 11 residues. V was cut by 2 bases and J by 6 bases, with 6 bases left in between. CDR1 SGHKS and CDR2 YYEKEE come from the germline V gene (reference sequence). For the CDR3, the DNA is TGTGCCAGCAGCTTAGGAGGCGAGCAGTACTTC. Amino acids: CASSLGGEQYF.

This chain links TRBV7-2 with TRBJ2-1; 8 bases are shared with TRBD2. The CDR3 loop spans 15 amino acids. Germline V gene data show CDR1 as SGHTA and CDR2 as FQGNSA. V lost 2 bases and J lost 3; bases outside the gene matches: 3. The CDR3 bases are TGTGCCAGCAGCTTAAGCGGGAGAGGCTACAATGAGCAGTTCTTC. Translated, it gives CASSLSGRGYNEQFF. Drawing the rest from reference TRBV7-2 and TRBJ2-1, the complete variable domain is GAGVSQSPSNKVTEKGKDVELRCDPISGHTALYWYRQSLGQGLEFLIYFQGNSAPDKSGLPSDRFSAERTGGSVSTLTIQRTQQEDSAVYLCASSLSGRGYNEQFFGPGTRLTVL.

This clone appeared a few times. V usage is TRBV7-2 and J usage is TRBJ2-3; D is unclear. CDR1 and CDR2 (germline): SGHTA, FQGNSA. The CDR3 is made up of 13 amino acids. V dropped 1 base and J dropped 6 bases, with 8 bases sitting between them. Here the CDR3 DNA reads TGTGCCAGCAGCTTAGACGGTGTGGATACGCAGTATTTT. It specifies CASSLDGVDTQYF.